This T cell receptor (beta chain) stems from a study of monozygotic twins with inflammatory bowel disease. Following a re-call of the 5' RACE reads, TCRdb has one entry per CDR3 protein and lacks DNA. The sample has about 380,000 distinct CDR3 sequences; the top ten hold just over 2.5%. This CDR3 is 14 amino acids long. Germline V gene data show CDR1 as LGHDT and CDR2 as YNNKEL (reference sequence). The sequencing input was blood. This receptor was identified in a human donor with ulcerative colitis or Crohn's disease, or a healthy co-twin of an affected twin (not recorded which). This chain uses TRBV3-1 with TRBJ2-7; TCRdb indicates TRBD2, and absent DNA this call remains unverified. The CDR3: CASSIAGGPYEQYF.